These T cell receptor beta chains were read from a single sample in a study of shared clonotypes between healthy human individuals. Generated by immunoSEQ multiplex PCR, the TCRdb table keeps only in-frame clones and is missing some. The sample consists of around 2.5 million clones, over 85% of them appearing once. The specimen was naive CD4+ T cells from PBMCs. The receptor source for this set is a man between 18 and 29 years old in good health. Some clones in this sample may be carry-over from other donors' samples. CDR3s include the opening cysteine and the closing phenylalanine or tryptophan. Fields, in order: clone size, V gene, J gene, CDR3 length, D gene, CDR3 DNA, CDR3 protein. D genes are given only for firm matches. A clone size is listed for some rows: how often the clone was seen (once, few, many), or a class if it is expanded.

.	TRBV6-1	TRBJ1-2	13	TRBD1	TGTGCCAGCAGTGGGGACAGGGGTTATGGCTACACCTTC	CASSGDRGYGYTF
.	TRBV15	TRBJ2-6	14	.	TGTGCCACCACGTGGGCCTCTGGGGCCAACGTCCTGACTTTC	CATTWASGANVLTF
once	TRBV25-1	TRBJ2-7	15	TRBD2	TGTGCCAGCAGTAGACTAGCGGGAGCTTCCTACGAGCAGTACTTC	CASSRLAGASYEQYF
.	TRBV19	TRBJ2-3	16	TRBD2	TGTGCCAGTAGTATCAGAGCGGGAGGAAAAGCAGATACGCAGTATTTT	CASSIRAGGKADTQYF
.	TRBV7-2	TRBJ2-3	15	TRBD2	TGTGCCAGCAGTGGACTAGCGGGAGTAGCAGATACGCAGTATTTT	CASSGLAGVADTQYF
.	TRBV5-1	TRBJ1-2	15	.	TGCGCCAGCAGCCCCCTCGCCGGCCAGAACTATGGCTACACCTTC	CASSPLAGQNYGYTF
.	TRBV7-6	TRBJ1-2	15	.	TGTGCCAGCAGCTTAAGGACAGTTGATCCGAATGGCTACACCTTC	CASSLRTVDPNGYTF
.	TRBV6-5	TRBJ2-1	15	TRBD2	TGTGCCAGCGGTAAGGGACTAGCGGACTACAATGAGCAGTTCTTC	CASGKGLADYNEQFF
once	TRBV4-2	TRBJ1-2	12	.	TGTGCCAGCAAGGCTATCGACTATGGCTACACCTTC	CASKAIDYGYTF
.	TRBV10-3	TRBJ1-1	12	.	TGTGCCATAGGGATCAGCCCCACTGAAGCTTTCTTT	CAIGISPTEAFF
.	TRBV7-7	TRBJ1-4	16	TRBD1	TGTGCCAGCAGCCCCGGGACAGGGAAGTCTAATGAAAAACTGTTTTTT	CASSPGTGKSNEKLFF
.	TRBV15	TRBJ2-3	15	TRBD2	TGTGCCACCAGCAGGACGGGACTAGCGGCCGGTTCGCAGTATTTT	CATSRTGLAAGSQYF
.	TRBV28	TRBJ2-5	16	.	TGTGCCAGCAGTAAGACCCCGGGAGCGGTAAGAGAGACCCAGTACTTC	CASSKTPGAVRETQYF
.	TRBV5-1	TRBJ1-5	15	TRBD1	TGCGCCAGCAGCTTGGGATCAGGGGGAAGTCAGCCCCAGCATTTT	CASSLGSGGSQPQHF
.	TRBV11-3	TRBJ2-1	17	TRBD2	TGTGCCAGCAGCTTGACTAGCGGGAGCAGCTCCTACAATGAGCAGTTCTTC	CASSLTSGSSSYNEQFF
.	TRBV6-5	TRBJ2-3	14	.	TGTGCCAGCCGGATCGGGGTTGGCACAGATACGCAGTATTTT	CASRIGVGTDTQYF
.	TRBV9	TRBJ2-6	17	TRBD1	TGTGCCAGCAGCGTTAGGGACAGGCCCTCTGGGGCCAACGTCCTGACTTTC	CASSVRDRPSGANVLTF
.	TRBV7-2	TRBJ1-1	14	.	TGTGCCAGCAGCCAATGGGGGTTGAACACTGAAGCTTTCTTT	CASSQWGLNTEAFF
.	TRBV6-6	TRBJ1-4	16	.	TGTGCCAGCAGTTACATCGGGGGCAGGGTGGGCGAAAAACTGTTTTTT	CASSYIGGRVGEKLFF
.	TRBV19	TRBJ2-1	17	.	TGTGCCAGTAGTCCCTCCCGAGGGGGGGGTTCTTACAATGAGCAGTTCTTC	CASSPSRGGGSYNEQFF
once	TRBV5-1	TRBJ2-7	14	.	TGCGCCAGCAGCTTGGCAGGGACCTCCTACGAGCAGTACTTC	CASSLAGTSYEQYF
.	TRBV2	TRBJ2-3	15	TRBD2	TGTGCCAGCAGTCAGGGACTAGCGGGCACAGATACGCAGTATTTT	CASSQGLAGTDTQYF
.	TRBV5-1	TRBJ2-7	14	TRBD2	TGCGCCAGCAGCTGGACTAGCGGGCCGTACGAGCAGTACTTC	CASSWTSGPYEQYF
.	TRBV19	TRBJ1-5	14	TRBD1	TGTGCCAGTAGTTCCAGACAGGGGCCTCAGCCCCAGCATTTT	CASSSRQGPQPQHF
.	TRBV5-1	TRBJ2-7	15	.	TGCGCCAGCAGCCTCCTTACCGGGAGTACCTACGAGCAGTACTTC	CASSLLTGSTYEQYF
.	TRBV4-1	TRBJ2-4	15	.	TGCGCCAGCAGCCAAGTCGGGAAAGCCAAAAACATTCAGTACTTC	CASSQVGKAKNIQYF
.	TRBV4-2	TRBJ2-7	13	.	TGTGCCAGCAGCCAAGAGGGAGTCTACGAGCAGTACTTC	CASSQEGVYEQYF
.	TRBV6-1	TRBJ1-2	15	.	TGTGCCAGCAGTGAAGTGGGGGGTTCCAACTATGGCTACACCTTC	CASSEVGGSNYGYTF
.	TRBV28	TRBJ2-1	15	TRBD1	TGTGCCAGCAGCCCAGGGGGCAGCTCCTACAATGAGCAGTTCTTC	CASSPGGSSYNEQFF